Listed below are T cell receptor beta chains from one sample, sequenced in a study of T-cell reconstitution after alpha-beta-depleted transplantation in children. TCRdb ran MiXCR on the PCR reads and lists one entry per CDR3 protein. The sample lists tens of thousands of distinct CDR3 sequences, 5% to 7.5% occurring once. Sample: peripheral blood, taken 60 days after TCRalphabeta/CD19-depleted stem cell transplant. These receptors all stem from a child under two years old who had a stem cell transplant for acute myeloid leukemia, so the T cells may come from the graft donor. Each CDR3 is given with its conserved first and last residue. A D gene is named only where the DNA matches it firmly. Where a row states a size, it is once, few, many or the class of an expanded clone; other rows omit it.

TRBV5-1	many	NA	TRBJ2-7	CASRNPGRNYEQYF	TGCGCCAGCAGGAATCCGGGACGGAACTACGAGCAGTACTTC
TRBV7-9	many	TRBD2	TRBJ2-5	CASSLVGEREPYF	TGTGCCAGCAGCTTAGTAGGGGAGCGGGAGCCGTACTTC
TRBV20-1	many	TRBD1	TRBJ2-4	CSAATGGHQYF	TGCAGTGCTGCTACAGGGGGCCATCAGTACTTC
TRBV4-2	many	NA	TRBJ2-7	CASSQEATPYYEQYF	TGTGCCAGCAGCCAAGAGGCAACTCCCTACTACGAGCAGTACTTC
TRBV29-1	many	TRBD2	TRBJ2-1	CSVRTSGVLGQFF	TGCAGCGTTCGGACTAGCGGGGTGTTGGGGCAGTTCTTC
TRBV15	many	NA	TRBJ2-5	CATSSDIAAETQYF	TGTGCCACCAGCAGCGATATAGCCGCAGAGACCCAGTACTTC
TRBV5-6	many	NA	TRBJ1-1	CASSLFPSGATEAFF	TGTGCCAGCAGCTTGTTCCCGTCAGGAGCCACTGAAGCTTTCTTT
TRBV13	NA	NA	TRBJ2-3	CASSSEGQTGGTDTQYF	TGTGCCAGCAGCTCAGAGGGACAGACGGGGGGCACAGATACGCAGTATTTT
TRBV10-3	many	TRBD1	TRBJ1-4	CASRPRQGLNEKLFF	TGTGCCAGCAGGCCTAGACAGGGACTTAATGAAAAACTGTTTTTT
TRBV12-5	many	TRBD1	TRBJ2-1	CASGFSSATSDRVGLEEQFF	TGTGCTAGTGGTTTCTCTTCTGCTACTTCCGACAGGGTGGGGTTGGAGGAGCAGTTCTTC
TRBV6-5	NA	NA	TRBJ2-6	CASSYRGAGGANVLTF	TGTGCCAGCAGTTACCGGGGGGCGGGTGGGGCCAACGTCCTGACTTTC
TRBV9	medium-sized	TRBD2	TRBJ2-1	CASSVGGTSGYNEQFF	TGTGCCAGCAGCGTAGGTGGGACTAGCGGTTACAATGAGCAGTTCTTC
TRBV7-9	many	NA	TRBJ2-5	CATSSNRVDEETQYF	TGTGCCACTTCGTCGAACAGGGTAGACGAAGAGACCCAGTACTTC
TRBV6-2/TRBV6-3	many	TRBD2	TRBJ2-7	CASNRLAGGAEGYEQYF	TGTGCCAGCAATCGACTAGCGGGAGGGGCTGAGGGGTACGAGCAGTACTTC
TRBV7-2	many	TRBD2	TRBJ2-5	CASSLASGDQETQYF	TGTGCCAGCAGCTTAGCTAGCGGGGACCAAGAGACCCAGTACTTC
TRBV7-2	many	NA	TRBJ1-6	CASSLKQAPSPLHF	TGTGCCAGCAGCTTAAAGCAGGCTCCCTCACCCCTCCACTTT
TRBV27	many	NA	TRBJ1-2	CASSSSTGGYTF	NA
TRBV30	NA	NA	TRBJ2-4	CACPSGVGGSKNIQYF	TGTGCCTGCCCATCGGGGGTGGGAGGCTCCAAAAACATTCAGTACTTC
TRBV7-8	many	TRBD2	TRBJ2-5	CASSLPGLERETQYF	TGTGCCAGCAGCTTACCGGGACTAGAGCGAGAGACCCAGTACTTC
TRBV4-2	NA	NA	TRBJ2-3	CASSLTEGRRPPDTQYF	TGTGCCAGCAGCCTAACCGAGGGGCGGAGGCCCCCAGATACGCAGTATTTT
TRBV4-2	many	NA	TRBJ2-5	CASSQEAAEETQYF	TGTGCCAGCAGCCAAGAAGCGGCGGAGGAGACCCAGTACTTC
TRBV14	many	NA	TRBJ2-1	CASSQVQFYNEQFF	TGTGCCAGCAGCCAAGTACAGTTCTACAATGAGCAGTTCTTC
TRBV12-3/TRBV12-4	many	TRBD1	TRBJ1-2	CASSSQQGVDGYTF	TGTGCCAGCAGTTCCCAACAGGGGGTCGATGGCTACACCTTC
TRBV9	many	NA	TRBJ2-5	CASSKEANQETQYF	TGTGCCAGCAGCAAAGAAGCTAACCAGGAGACCCAGTACTTC
TRBV24-1	many	NA	TRBJ2-1	CATSDLNGPSRHEQFF	TGTGCCACCAGTGATTTGAATGGGCCTTCGAGGCATGAGCAGTTCTTC
TRBV29-1	many	NA	TRBJ1-3	CSVRAPNTIYF	TGCAGCGTCCGGGCCCCAAACACCATATATTTT
TRBV27	few	NA	TRBJ2-7	CASSYGPQLYEQYF	TGTGCCAGCAGTTATGGCCCCCAACTCTACGAGCAGTACTTC
TRBV30	medium-sized	NA	TRBJ2-5	CAWDLGGETQYF	TGTGCCTGGGACCTCGGAGGGGAGACCCAGTACTTC
TRBV2	few	NA	TRBJ2-6	CASMAGANVLTF	TGTGCCAGCATGGCTGGGGCCAACGTCCTGACTTTC
TRBV24-1	many	TRBD2	TRBJ2-3	CATSDPRTSGRTDTQYF	TGTGCCACCAGTGATCCTAGGACTAGCGGTCGCACAGATACGCAGTATTTT
TRBV24-1	many	NA	TRBJ1-1	CATSAHGTATEAFF	TGTGCCACCAGTGCCCATGGGACGGCTACTGAAGCTTTCTTT
TRBV19	many	NA	TRBJ1-4	CASKTRHLQLNEKLFF	TGTGCCAGTAAGACCAGGCATCTACAACTAAATGAAAAACTGTTTTTT
TRBV24-1	many	TRBD1	TRBJ2-7	CATSDTRQGYEQYF	TGTGCCACCAGTGATACCCGACAGGGATACGAGCAGTACTTC
TRBV20-1	many	TRBD2	TRBJ2-3	CSAGLTSGGTDTQYF	TGCAGTGCTGGCCTGACTAGCGGGGGCACAGATACGCAGTATTTT
TRBV28	many	NA	TRBJ1-1	CASSLEGNTEAFF	TGTGCCAGCAGTTTGGAGGGGAACACTGAAGCTTTCTTT
TRBV4-3	many	NA	TRBJ1-1	CASSQDWGGYTEAFF	TGCGCCAGCAGCCAAGATTGGGGGGGATACACTGAAGCTTTCTTT
TRBV27	many	TRBD1	TRBJ2-1	CASSSTGAYNEQFF	TGTGCCAGCAGTTCGACAGGGGCCTACAATGAGCAGTTCTTC
TRBV24-1	many	NA	TRBJ2-2	CATSDYPGELFF	TGTGCCACCAGTGATTACCCCGGGGAGCTGTTTTTT
TRBV7-9	many	TRBD1	TRBJ2-7	CASSEGQGPYEQYF	TGTGCCAGCAGCGAGGGACAGGGGCCCTACGAGCAGTACTTC
TRBV28	medium-sized	NA	TRBJ2-7	CASSLAPGEQYF	TGTGCCAGCAGTTTGGCCCCCGGCGAGCAGTACTTC